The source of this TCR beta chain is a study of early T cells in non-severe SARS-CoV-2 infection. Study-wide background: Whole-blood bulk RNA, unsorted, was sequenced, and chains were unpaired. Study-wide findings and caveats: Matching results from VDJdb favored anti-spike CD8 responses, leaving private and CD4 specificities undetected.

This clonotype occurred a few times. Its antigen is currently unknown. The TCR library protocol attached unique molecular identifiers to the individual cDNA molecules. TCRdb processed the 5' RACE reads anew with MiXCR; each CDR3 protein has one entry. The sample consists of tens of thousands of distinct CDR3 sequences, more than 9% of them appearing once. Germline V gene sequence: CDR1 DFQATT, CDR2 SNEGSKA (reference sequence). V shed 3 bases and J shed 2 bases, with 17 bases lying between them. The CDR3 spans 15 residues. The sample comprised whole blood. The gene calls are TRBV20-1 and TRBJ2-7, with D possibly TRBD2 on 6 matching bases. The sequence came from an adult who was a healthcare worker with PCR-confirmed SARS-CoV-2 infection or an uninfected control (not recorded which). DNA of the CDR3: TGCAGTGCTAGGTTATTATCCGGACTACCCTACGAGCAGTACTTC. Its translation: CSARLLSGLPYEQYF.